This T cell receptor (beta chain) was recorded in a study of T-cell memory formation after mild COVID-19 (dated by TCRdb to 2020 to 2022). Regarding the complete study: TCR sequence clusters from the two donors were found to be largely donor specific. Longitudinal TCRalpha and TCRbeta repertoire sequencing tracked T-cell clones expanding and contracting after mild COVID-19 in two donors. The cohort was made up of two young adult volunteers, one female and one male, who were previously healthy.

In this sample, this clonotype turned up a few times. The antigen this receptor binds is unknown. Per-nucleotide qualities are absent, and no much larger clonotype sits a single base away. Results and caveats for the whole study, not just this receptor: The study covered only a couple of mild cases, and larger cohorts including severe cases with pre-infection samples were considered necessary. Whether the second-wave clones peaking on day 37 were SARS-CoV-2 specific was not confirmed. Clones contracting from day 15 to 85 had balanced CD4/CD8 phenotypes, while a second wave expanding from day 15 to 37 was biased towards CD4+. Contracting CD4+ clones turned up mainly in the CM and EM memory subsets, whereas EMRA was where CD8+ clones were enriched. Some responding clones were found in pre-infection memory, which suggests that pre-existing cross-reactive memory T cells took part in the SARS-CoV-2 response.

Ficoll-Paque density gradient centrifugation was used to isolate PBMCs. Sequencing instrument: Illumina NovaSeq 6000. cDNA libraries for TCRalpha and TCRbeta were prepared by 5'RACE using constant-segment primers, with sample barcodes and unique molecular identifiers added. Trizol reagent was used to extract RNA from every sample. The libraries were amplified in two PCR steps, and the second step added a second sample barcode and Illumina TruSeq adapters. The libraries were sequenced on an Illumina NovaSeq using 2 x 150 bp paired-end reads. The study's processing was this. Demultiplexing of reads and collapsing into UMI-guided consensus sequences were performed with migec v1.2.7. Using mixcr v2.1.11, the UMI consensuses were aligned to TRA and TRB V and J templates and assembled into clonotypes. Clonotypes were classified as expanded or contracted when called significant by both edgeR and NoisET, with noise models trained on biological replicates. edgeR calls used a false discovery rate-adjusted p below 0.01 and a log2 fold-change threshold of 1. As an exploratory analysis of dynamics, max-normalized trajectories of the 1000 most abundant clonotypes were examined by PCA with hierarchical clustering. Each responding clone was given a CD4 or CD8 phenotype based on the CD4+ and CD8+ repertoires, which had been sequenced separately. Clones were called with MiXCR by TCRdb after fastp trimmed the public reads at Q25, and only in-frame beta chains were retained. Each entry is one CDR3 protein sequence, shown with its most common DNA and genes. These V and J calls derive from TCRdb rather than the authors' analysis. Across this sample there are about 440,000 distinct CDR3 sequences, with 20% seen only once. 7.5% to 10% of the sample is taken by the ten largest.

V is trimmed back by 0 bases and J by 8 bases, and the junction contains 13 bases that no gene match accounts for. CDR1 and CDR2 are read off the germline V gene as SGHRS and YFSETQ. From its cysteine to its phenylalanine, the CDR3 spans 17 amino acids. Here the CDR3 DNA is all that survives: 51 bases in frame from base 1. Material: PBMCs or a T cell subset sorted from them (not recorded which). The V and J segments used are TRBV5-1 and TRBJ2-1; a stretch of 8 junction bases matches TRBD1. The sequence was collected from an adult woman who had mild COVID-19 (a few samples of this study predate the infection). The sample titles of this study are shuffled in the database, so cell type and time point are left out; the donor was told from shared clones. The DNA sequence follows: TGCGCCAGCAGCTTGGTTAAGATAGGACAGGGACAAGATGAGCAGTTCTTC. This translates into CASSLVKIGQGQDEQFF.